These 26 T cell receptor beta chains share one sample of origin, sequenced in a study of blood T cells in healthy people across ages (dated by TCRdb to between 2015 and 2017). The library was obtained by 5' RACE. TCRdb records Illumina HiSeq 2500 as the sequencer. The second PCR ran for roughly 7 to 12 cycles and used a J-beta primer mix along with a sample-barcoded 5' primer. The public reads were reprocessed in TCRdb via fastp at Q25 and MiXCR, keeping in-frame beta chains. Rows matching on CDR3 protein sequence are summarized as one entry with the most common DNA and genes. The sample table records about 1 million distinct CDR3 sequences; over 35% of these occur just once. Of the sample, approximately 17% falls within the top ten clones. Sequencing used blood. These receptors were taken from a woman aged 60-75 years in good health.

This clonotype has just a few counts. The chain recombines TRBV7-9 with TRBJ2-1; 9 bases agree with TRBD2. Germline V gene sequence: CDR1 SEHNR, CDR2 FQNEAQ (reference sequence). This CDR3 has 15 amino acids. V lost 5 bases to trimming and J lost 5 bases; unmatched junction nucleotides: 7. In DNA form, the CDR3 reads TGTGCCAGCAGCCCTGGACTAGCGACCCACAATGAGCAGTTCTTC. Translation gives CASSPGLATHNEQFF.

This clonotype was seen a handful of times. In nucleotides, the CDR3 is TGTGCCAGCAGCCAAAACGACAGGGTGAGAGAGCAGTACTTC. Protein product: CASSQNDRVREQYF. This chain joins TRBV14 and TRBJ2-7, with 7 bases that match TRBD1. This CDR3 is built from 14 residues. CDR1 is SGHDN and CDR2 is FVKESK in the germline V gene. J gave up 7 bases and V 2 bases, and 8 bases lay outside the gene matches.

The gene calls are TRBV20-1 and TRBJ2-7; D perhaps matches TRBD2 (6 bases). From germline, CDR1 is DFQATT and CDR2 SNEGSKA (reference sequence). The CDR3 is 15 residues long. V gave up 0 bases and J gave up 3 bases, with 15 bases separating them. CDR3 sequence reads: CSARDLRRALYEQYF. The CDR3 DNA sequence: TGCAGTGCTAGAGATCTCAGGAGGGCCCTCTACGAGCAGTACTTC.

J is TRBJ2-1 and V is TRBV11-3; TRBD2 aligns across 10 bases. The CDR3 spans 17 residues. The V and J ends lost 6 bases and 2 bases, in that order; junction bases with no gene match: 10. Germline lookup yields CDR1 SGHNT and CDR2 YENEEA. CDR3 DNA sequence: TGTGCCAGCAGTTCCACCGGGACTAGCGTTACCTACAATGAGCAGTTCTTC. Protein product: CASSSTGTSVTYNEQFF.

The chain is built from TRBV5-1 and TRBJ2-2, with TRBD2 matching 16 bases. CDR3 length: 18 amino acids. The J segment lost 3 bases and the V segment lost 4 bases, leaving 6 bases of the junction unmatched. CDR1 and CDR2 from the germline V gene are SGHRS and YFSETQ. CDR3 region: CASSAGLAGGPDTGELFF. CDR3 DNA: TGCGCCAGCAGCGCGGGACTAGCGGGAGGGCCGGACACCGGGGAGCTGTTTTTT.

The chain combines TRBV20-1 with TRBJ2-3, with D possibly TRBD2 on 6 matching bases. The CDR3 is made up of 14 amino acids. Germline-derived CDR1 and CDR2 are DFQATT and SNEGSKA (reference sequence). V lost 3 bases to trimming and J lost 14 bases, with 24 bases between them. The CDR3: CSASTAGLGGARYF. The DNA of the CDR3 is TGCAGTGCTAGCACTGCGGGTCTAGGAGGGGCGCGGTATTTT.

The chain couples TRBV5-1 to TRBJ2-3, with a tentative D call TRBD2 (5 bases). V dropped 7 bases and J dropped 5 bases, with 26 bases sitting between them. The CDR3 is 17 amino acids. Germline lookup yields CDR1 SGHRS and CDR2 YFSETQ. The CDR3 region is CASASWAAEFKVDTQYF. CDR3 nucleotides: TGCGCCAGCGCGTCCTGGGCAGCGGAGTTCAAAGTAGATACGCAGTATTTT.

The J gene is TRBJ1-1, the V gene TRBV4-2; 9 bases are a match to TRBD1. V was clipped by 6 bases and J by 4 bases; unmatched bases: 9. Germline V CDR1 and CDR2: LGHNA, YNFKEQ. This CDR3 has 15 amino acids. The DNA of the CDR3 is TGTGCCAGCAGGCACCGAACAGGGGGCGGCACTGAAGCTTTCTTT. Protein sequence: CASRHRTGGGTEAFF.

The rearrangement joins TRBV7-2 to TRBJ2-4, with TRBD1 identical over 8 bases. Germline loops: CDR1 SGHTA, CDR2 FQGNSA. The CDR3 length is 15 residues. The junction had 13 bases not matched to a gene; V was cut back by 2 bases and J by 13 bases. The CDR3 is CASSLQGATYNEQYF. The CDR3 nucleotides read TGTGCCAGCAGCTTACAGGGGGCTACCTACAATGAGCAGTACTTC.

The chain carries TRBV5-1 and TRBJ2-5, with D perhaps matching TRBD1 or TRBD2 (5 bases each). V lost 6 bases and J lost 2, with 11 bases in between. The germline V gene has CDR1 SGHRS and CDR2 YFSETQ. This CDR3 has 13 amino acids. CDR3 in amino acids: CASTRDEQETQYF. As DNA, the CDR3 is TGCGCCAGCACCAGGGACGAACAAGAGACCCAGTACTTC.

The V and J genes are TRBV29-1 and TRBJ2-5, with 7 bases that match TRBD1. The CDR3 is 13 amino acids. The ends lost 2 bases at V and 4 bases at J; junction bases unmatched: 4. CDR1 and CDR2 from the germline V gene are SQVTM and ANQGSEA. The CDR3 region is CSVERGQGETQYF. The CDR3 bases are TGCAGCGTTGAAAGGGGGCAGGGAGAGACCCAGTACTTC. The whole variable domain, remainder taken from reference TRBV29-1 and TRBJ2-5, is SAVISQKPSRDICQRGTSLTIQCQVDSQVTMMFWYRQQPGQSLTLIATANQGSEATYESGFVIDKFPISRPNLTFSTLTVSNMSPEDSSIYLCSVERGQGETQYFGPGTRLLVL.

The chain is built from TRBV6-2 or TRBV6-3 and TRBJ2-7; 7 nucleotides align to TRBD1. CDR3 length: 15 amino acids. The trim removed 5 bases at V and 1 base at J, leaving 8 bases unmatched. The germline gives CDR1 MNHEY, CDR2 SVGEGT. CDR3 loop: CASSPPGQYSYEQYF. The DNA of the CDR3 is TGTGCCAGCAGTCCTCCGGGACAGTATTCCTACGAGCAGTACTTC.

The chain employs TRBV11-2 and TRBJ2-5; 7 bases fit TRBD1. The germline gives CDR1 SGHAT, CDR2 FQNNGV. This CDR3 is built from 16 residues. V lost 1 base to trimming and J lost 5 bases; unmatched junction nucleotides: 10. In DNA, the CDR3 is TGTGCCAGCAGCTTAGGGCTCGGACACAGGGGTGAGACCCAGTACTTC. Translation gives CASSLGLGHRGETQYF.

This clonotype came up once. The chain combines TRBV6-1 with TRBJ2-7; 11 nucleotides match TRBD2. J lost 1 base, V lost 7 bases, and 3 bases had no gene match. The germline CDR1 and CDR2 sequences are MNHNS and SASEGT. The CDR3 is made up of 14 amino acids. In nucleotides, the CDR3 is TGTGCCAGCACCCGGACTAGCGGGTCCTACGAGCAGTACTTC. The encoded protein is CASTRTSGSYEQYF.

V usage is TRBV7-6 and J usage is TRBJ1-1; D call uncertain. The CDR3 contains 15 residues. CDR1 and CDR2 from the germline V gene are SGHVS and FNYEAQ. Trimming left V 1 base short and J 4 bases short, with 13 bases between. CDR3 DNA: TGTGCCAGCAGCTTAGAAGAGTCCGGCGGCACTGAAGCTTTCTTT. Translation: CASSLEESGGTEAFF.

This clonotype was detected only a few times. The J gene is TRBJ2-1, the V gene TRBV5-1; 11 bases are shared with TRBD2. The CDR3 spans 14 residues. Per the germline V gene, CDR1 is SGHRS and CDR2 is YFSETQ. Trimming cost V 0 bases and J 8 bases; bases outside gene matches: 1. The CDR3 DNA reads as TGCGCCAGCAGCTTGGAACTAGCGGGAGATGAGCAGTTCTTC. It translates to CASSLELAGDEQFF.

This rearrangement joins TRBV20-1 to TRBJ2-2, with 8 bases fitting TRBD2. The junction had 3 bases not matched to a gene; V was cut back by 5 bases and J by 1 base. Germline V gene lookup returns CDR1 DFQATT and CDR2 SNEGSKA (reference sequence). The CDR3 sequence is 14 residues long. CDR3 nucleotide sequence: TGCAGTGCTGCTAGCGGGCGGAACACCGGGGAGCTGTTTTTT. It yields the protein CSAASGRNTGELFF.

This clonotype was detected ten times or more. The chain combines TRBV5-1 with TRBJ1-5; no reliable D call. This CDR3 contains 18 residues. Germline V gene data show CDR1 as SGHRS and CDR2 as YFSETQ. The V end lost 3 bases, the J end lost 0 bases, and 19 bases lay between the germline ends. CDR3 protein: CASSYRGYPWDSNQPQHF. In DNA, the CDR3 is TGCGCCAGCAGCTATCGAGGTTACCCGTGGGATAGCAATCAGCCCCAGCATTTT.

The chain carries TRBV5-1 and TRBJ1-5; D may be TRBD1 (6 bases). The CDR3 consists of 14 residues. V was clipped by 4 bases and J by 4 bases, with 12 bases between them. Germline V gene lookup returns CDR1 SGHRS and CDR2 YFSETQ. The CDR3 DNA reads as TGCGCCAGCAGCGAAACGGACAGAAATCAGCCCCAGCATTTT. Translated: CASSETDRNQPQHF.

This clonotype appeared a few times. A junction boundary mismatches the germline segment, possibly from a read error. The V and J genes are TRBV4-1 and TRBJ2-3; the D is unclear. Germline V gives CDR1 MGHRA, CDR2 YSYEKL. CDR3 length: 15 amino acids. DNA of the CDR3: TGCGCCAGCAGCCAAGGTGATTGGCGCACACATACGCAGTATTTT. The encoded protein is CASSQGDWRTHTQYF.

The chain joins TRBV11-2 to TRBJ2-1; 10 nucleotides align to TRBD2. V shed 1 base, J shed 10 bases, and the junction held 4 bases outside the gene matches. CDR3 length equals 14 residues. Germline V lookup: CDR1 SGHAT, CDR2 FQNNGV. In nucleotides, the CDR3 is TGTGCCAGCAGCTTAGTCGCGGGACTAGCGGAGCAGTTCTTC. It is translated as CASSLVAGLAEQFF.

V gene TRBV2 combines with J gene TRBJ2-1; 9 bases fit TRBD1. CDR3 length: 15 amino acids. The V segment lost 0 bases and the J segment 7 bases; nucleotides outside the gene matches: 4. CDR1 and CDR2 (germline): SNHLY, FYNNEI. CDR3 bases: TGTGCCAGCAGTGAAGCCGACGGGACAGGGAATGAGCAGTTCTTC. It encodes CASSEADGTGNEQFF.

V is TRBV6-1 and J is TRBJ2-5; D is perhaps TRBD1 (6 bases). The J call may not be correct, given that the DNA end is closer to TRBJ2-7. This CDR3 has 12 residues. Germline CDR1 is MNHNS and CDR2 is SASEGT. For the CDR3, the DNA is TGTGCCAGCAGTGTACAGGGTTTCGAGCAGTACTTC. Translated, it gives CASSVQGFEQYF.

This chain links TRBV7-6 with TRBJ2-4; D uncertain. The DNA end lines up better with TRBJ2-5; the J call may be wrong. CDR3 length: 13 residues. Germline V gene lookup returns CDR1 SGHVS and CDR2 FNYEAQ. The CDR3 loop is CASSYTQQETQYF. In DNA form, the CDR3 reads TGTGCCAGCAGCTATACACAACAAGAGACCCAGTACTTC.

This sequence joins TRBV15 and TRBJ1-1; D gene ambiguous. V was pared by 1 base and J by 6 bases, with 9 bases between. The germline V gene encodes CDR1 LNHNV and CDR2 YYDKDF (reference sequence). The CDR3 totals 13 residues. The CDR3 bases are TGTGCCACCAGCAGAGCTTCGGGCGCTGAAGCTTTCTTT. Encoded protein: CATSRASGAEAFF. Full variable domain (rest looked up from reference TRBV15 and TRBJ1-1): DAMVIQNPRYQVTQFGKPVTLSCSQTLNHNVMYWYQQKSSQAPKLLFHYYDKDFNNEADTPDNFQSRRPNTSFCFLDIRSPGLGDTAMYLCATSRASGAEAFFGQGTRLTVV.

The CDR3 loop reads CASSPLQGGSQYF. CDR3 coding DNA: TGTGCCAGCTCACCACTCCAGGGGGGCTCCCAGTACTTC. The chain links TRBV18 to TRBJ2-7; D is perhaps TRBD1 (7 bases). The V gene's germline CDR1 is KGHSH and CDR2 LQKENI. The CDR3 has 13 residues. Trimming cost V 1 base and J 10 bases, with 14 bases left between them.